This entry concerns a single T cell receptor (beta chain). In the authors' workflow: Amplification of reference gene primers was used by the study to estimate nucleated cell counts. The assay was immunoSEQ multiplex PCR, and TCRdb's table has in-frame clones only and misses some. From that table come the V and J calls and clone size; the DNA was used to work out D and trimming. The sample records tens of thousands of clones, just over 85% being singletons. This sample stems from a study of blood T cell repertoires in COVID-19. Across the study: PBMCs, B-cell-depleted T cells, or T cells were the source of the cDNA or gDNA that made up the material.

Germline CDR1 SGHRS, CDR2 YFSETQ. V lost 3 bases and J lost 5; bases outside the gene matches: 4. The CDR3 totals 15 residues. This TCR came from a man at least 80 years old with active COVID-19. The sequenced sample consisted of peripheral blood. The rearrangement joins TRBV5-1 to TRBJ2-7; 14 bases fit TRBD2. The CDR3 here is CASSWSGLAGDEQYF. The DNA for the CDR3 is TGCGCCAGCAGCTGGTCGGGACTAGCGGGAGACGAGCAGTACTTC.